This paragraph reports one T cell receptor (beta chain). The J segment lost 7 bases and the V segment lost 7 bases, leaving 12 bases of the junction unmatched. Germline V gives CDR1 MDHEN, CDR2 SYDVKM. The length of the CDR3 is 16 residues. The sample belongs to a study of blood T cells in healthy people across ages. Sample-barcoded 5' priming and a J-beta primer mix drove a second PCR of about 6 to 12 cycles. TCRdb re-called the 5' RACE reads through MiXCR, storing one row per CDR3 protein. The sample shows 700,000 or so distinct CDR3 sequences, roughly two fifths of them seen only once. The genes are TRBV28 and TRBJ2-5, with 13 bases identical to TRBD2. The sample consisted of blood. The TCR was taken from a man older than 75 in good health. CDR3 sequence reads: CASTWGTSGILGTQYF. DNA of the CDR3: TGTGCCAGCACCTGGGGGACTAGCGGGATATTGGGGACCCAGTACTTC.